One and the same sample provided the 22 T cell receptor beta chains below, sequenced in a study of blood T cell repertoires in COVID-19. Clones were sequenced by immunoSEQ multiplex PCR, and TCRdb holds only the in-frame ones, with some missing. The top ten clones hold around 15% of a sample with about 110,000 clones, approximately 84% of them seen once. Sequenced input: peripheral blood. These receptors were taken from an older woman with acute or convalescent COVID-19.

This clone was observed a single time. The gene calls are TRBV2 and TRBJ2-2, with unresolved D. The CDR3 is made up of 15 amino acids. Germline CDR1 and CDR2: SNHLY and FYNNEI. V gave up 7 bases and J gave up 0 bases, with 12 bases separating them. CDR3 nucleotide sequence: TGTGCCAGCAACCCCTTGAGGACGAACACCGGGGAGCTGTTTTTT. Translation gives CASNPLRTNTGELFF.

This clone was seen once. The chain links TRBV27 to TRBJ1-1; 7 nucleotides match TRBD1. CDR3 length equals 13 residues. V trimming: 6 bases; J trimming: 11 bases; junction bases outside the gene matches: 12. Germline loops: CDR1 MNHEY, CDR2 SMNVEV (reference sequence). CDR3 region: CASSPGRQGRAFF. The CDR3 nucleotides are TGTGCCAGCAGCCCCGGGAGACAGGGAAGGGCTTTCTTT.

CDR3 residues: CASSPGLGQTTTNEKLFF. The CDR3, as DNA: TGTGCCAGCAGCCCAGGGTTGGGACAGACAACAACTAATGAAAAACTGTTTTTT. The V call is TRBV7-6, the J call TRBJ1-4, with TRBD1 matching 7 bases. V shed 5 bases, J shed 0 bases, and the junction held 12 bases outside the gene matches. Germline-derived CDR1 and CDR2 are SGHVS and FNYEAQ. This CDR3 comprises 18 residues.

The chain uses TRBV6-6 and TRBJ2-5; the match to TRBD2 covers 8 bases. The germline CDR1 and CDR2 sequences are MNHNY and SVGAGI (reference sequence). The CDR3 has 15 residues. J lost 8 bases, V lost 2 bases, and 10 bases had no gene match. In DNA, the CDR3 is TGTGCCAGCAGTTACGGTGGTAGCGGGGCGGTAACCCAGTACTTC. It specifies CASSYGGSGAVTQYF.

This rearrangement joins TRBV2 to TRBJ2-3; 10 nucleotides agree with TRBD2. CDR1 is SNHLY, CDR2 FYNNEI, per germline. J was trimmed by 3 bases and V by 6 bases; bases with no gene match: 9. The CDR3 runs to 16 residues. The CDR3 reads CASSLAGALSTDTQYF. Here the CDR3 DNA reads TGTGCCAGCAGCCTAGCGGGGGCCCTTTCAACAGATACGCAGTATTTT.

The gene calls are TRBV28 and TRBJ2-7; TRBD1 matches at 7 bases. This CDR3 has 16 amino acids. The trim removed 6 bases at V and 0 bases at J, leaving 11 bases unmatched. Germline CDR1 reads MDHEN; CDR2 reads SYDVKM. The CDR3 DNA reads as TGTGCCAGCAGACCACCCGGGACAGCAAACTCCTACGAGCAGTACTTC. Translated, it gives CASRPPGTANSYEQYF.

The chain has TRBV5-1 and TRBJ1-1; the D is unclear. Trimming took off 0 bases at V and 6 bases at J, with 12 bases between the two ends. The CDR3 is made up of 14 amino acids. Germline lookup yields CDR1 SGHRS and CDR2 YFSETQ. The CDR3 spells CASSLEPGFPEAFF. DNA of the CDR3: TGCGCCAGCAGCTTGGAGCCGGGGTTCCCTGAAGCTTTCTTT.

This CDR3 reads CASSSTGVGNEQFF. CDR3 bases: TGTGCCAGCAGCTCCACAGGGGTAGGCAATGAGCAGTTCTTC. The V and J genes are TRBV3-1 (or the pseudogene TRBV3-2) and TRBJ2-1; 7 nucleotides match TRBD1. The J segment lost 6 bases and the V segment lost 5 bases, leaving 7 bases of the junction unmatched. The V gene's germline CDR1 is LGHDT and CDR2 YNNKEL (reference sequence). CDR3 length: 14 amino acids.

As to this clone: At the DNA level, this CDR3 is encoded by other sequences in the same sample as well. The V and J genes are TRBV24-1 and TRBJ2-5; D is undetermined. This CDR3 has 12 amino acids. In germline, CDR1 is KGHDR, CDR2 SFDVKD. The ends were cut back, 1 base at V and 4 bases at J, with 3 bases in the middle. CDR3 amino acids: CATSDFGETQYF. Written as DNA, the CDR3 is TGTGCCACCAGTGATTTCGGAGAGACCCAGTACTTC.

J is TRBJ2-7 and V is TRBV5-1, with 10 nucleotides matching TRBD1. V was pared by 4 bases and J by 5 bases, with 6 bases of the junction left unmatched. This CDR3 region has 14 residues. In germline, CDR1 is SGHRS, CDR2 YFSETQ. CDR3 in amino acids: CASSPGTGAHEQYF. DNA for the CDR3: TGCGCCAGCAGCCCCGGGACAGGGGCCCACGAGCAGTACTTC.

The J gene is TRBJ2-3, the V gene TRBV28; 10 bases align to TRBD2. CDR3 size: 16 residues. The germline CDR1 and CDR2 sequences are MDHEN and SYDVKM. V shed 2 bases and J 8 bases; nucleotides not matched to a gene: 10. CDR3: CASSLGGLALGGTQYF. The CDR3 DNA reads as TGTGCCAGCAGTTTAGGGGGACTAGCGTTGGGGGGTACGCAGTATTTT.

The CDR3, as DNA: TGTGCCAGCAGTTTCGGGACAGGGGTCTCGGTCGGGGGGGTCCCCATATATTTT. It codes for CASSFGTGVSVGGVPIYF. The chain recombines TRBV28 with TRBJ1-3, with TRBD1 identical over 10 bases. The CDR3 loop spans 18 amino acids. The trim removed 3 bases at V and 11 bases at J, leaving 19 bases unmatched. Germline V gene sequence: CDR1 MDHEN, CDR2 SYDVKM.

This clone appeared many times. The CDR3 sequence: CASSKGLGQGARRYGYTF. In DNA, the CDR3 is TGTGCCAGCAGCAAAGGGTTAGGGCAGGGGGCGAGAAGGTATGGCTACACCTTC. This chain links TRBV21-1 with TRBJ1-2; TRBD1, the table's D call, lacks a check against the DNA. TRBV21-1 is a listed pseudogene. CDR3 length: 18 residues.

The chain has TRBV19 and TRBJ1-1, with D possibly being TRBD1 (5 bases). CDR1 and CDR2 (germline): LNHDA, SQIVND (reference sequence). V lost 7 bases and J 2 bases, leaving 17 bases between the germline ends. CDR3 length: 15 residues. CDR3 loop: CASTRLDSLNTEAFF. The CDR3 coding sequence is TGTGCCAGTACCCGGCTCGACAGCCTTAACACTGAAGCTTTCTTT.

The chain uses TRBV7-3 and TRBJ2-1; 8 bases map to TRBD2. Germline V gives CDR1 SGHTA, CDR2 FQGTGA. This CDR3 spans 15 amino acids. Trimming cost V 2 bases and J 7 bases; bases outside gene matches: 7. The CDR3 DNA follows: TGTGCCAGCAGCTTAGGAGCGGGAGAGGTGAATGAGCAGTTCTTC. Its translation: CASSLGAGEVNEQFF.

The chain combines TRBV18 with TRBJ1-4, with D possibly TRBD1 on 5 matching bases. This CDR3 spans 13 amino acids. V gave up 10 bases and J gave up 4 bases, with 13 bases separating them. CDR1 is KGHSH and CDR2 is LQKENI in the germline V gene. CDR3 sequence (DNA): TGTGCCAAACAGACAGTCTTTAATGAAAAACTGTTTTTT. Amino acids: CAKQTVFNEKLFF.

This clone was seen just once. The V and J genes are TRBV7-9 and TRBJ2-7; 9 bases fit TRBD1. The CDR3 sequence is 14 residues long. Germline CDR1 and CDR2: SEHNR and FQNEAQ (reference sequence). V lost 3 bases and J lost 3; bases outside the gene matches: 3. CDR3 protein: CASSFWDRVYEQYF. The CDR3, as DNA: TGTGCCAGCAGCTTCTGGGACAGGGTCTACGAGCAGTACTTC.

This clone has more than one count but fewer than ten. The chain has TRBV12-3 or TRBV12-4 and TRBJ2-5; TRBD2 might be the D (6 bases). This CDR3 comprises 13 residues. Trimming stripped 8 bases from V and 3 bases from J, with 13 bases between. The CDR3 is CASQMTGEETQYF. The CDR3 coding sequence is TGTGCCAGCCAGATGACGGGGGAAGAGACCCAGTACTTC.

This rearrangement joins TRBV2 to TRBJ1-5; D possibly corresponds to TRBD1 (6 bases). Looked up from germline, CDR1 is SNHLY and CDR2 is FYNNEI. Trimming took 2 bases from V and 3 from J, leaving 11 bases between them. The CDR3 has 15 amino acids. The chain's CDR3 is CASSERGTFNQPQHF. The CDR3 DNA reads as TGTGCCAGCAGTGAAAGGGGGACATTCAATCAGCCCCAGCATTTT.

CDR3 in DNA: TGTGCCACCAGCAGGGTCCGGGACAGGGACTACGAGCAGTACTTC. Its translation: CATSRVRDRDYEQYF. The V and J genes are TRBV15 and TRBJ2-7; 9 nucleotides align to TRBD1. The CDR3 totals 15 residues. Germline loops: CDR1 LNHNV, CDR2 YYDKDF (reference sequence). The J segment lost 3 bases and the V segment lost 3 bases, leaving 6 bases of the junction unmatched.

The CDR3, as DNA: TGTGCCAGCAGCCTGACAGGGTCCCGGGAGACCCAGTACTTC. It codes for CASSLTGSRETQYF. The chain combines TRBV6-5 with TRBJ2-5; TRBD1 agrees at 7 bases. With V trimmed by 6 bases and J by 5 bases, 9 bases remained unmatched. Germline V gene sequence: CDR1 MNHEY, CDR2 SVGAGI. This CDR3 comprises 14 residues.

The rearrangement links TRBV21-1 to TRBJ2-7; the table names TRBD1, a call not compared with the DNA. TRBV21-1 is an annotated pseudogene. The CDR3 runs to 15 residues. Here the CDR3 reads CASSKGAQGGYEQYF. Here the CDR3 DNA reads TGTGCCAGCAGCAAAGGTGCCCAGGGGGGCTACGAGCAGTACTTC.